The next 30 T cell receptor beta chains were all read from a single sample in a study of cytotoxic CD8 clonotypes in ibrutinib-treated CLL. Libraries were prepared by immunoSEQ multiplex PCR; TCRdb keeps only in-frame clonotypes and omits some of them. Of 75,000 to 80,000 clones in the sample, roughly 83% were seen once. Sequencing used PBMCs, obtained after 24 months of ibrutinib treatment. The origin of the receptors is a human donor with chronic lymphocytic leukemia.

The chain carries TRBV5-4 and TRBJ2-1; no firm D call. Germline loops: CDR1 SGHNT, CDR2 YYREEE (reference sequence). Between the trimmed V and J ends, which lost 2 bases and 0 bases, there was a span of 9 bases. The CDR3 runs to 15 residues. The CDR3 nucleotides read TGTGCCAGCAGCTTACCGAGTAGCTCCTACAATGAGCAGTTCTTC. Translation: CASSLPSSSYNEQFF.

The CDR3 bases are TGTGCCAGCAGCTCTCAGGCGGGAGTTTCCTACAATGAGCAGTTCTTC. Its protein product is CASSSQAGVSYNEQFF. The chain carries TRBV7-9 and TRBJ2-1, with 7 bases lining up with TRBD2. V shed 4 bases and J 1 base; nucleotides not matched to a gene: 7. Germline V lookup: CDR1 SEHNR, CDR2 FQNEAQ (reference sequence). This CDR3 comprises 16 residues.

The V and J genes are TRBV6-1 and TRBJ2-3; D unclear. The CDR3 sequence is 14 residues long. V gave up 7 bases and J gave up 0 bases, with 11 bases separating them. Germline V gives CDR1 MNHNS, CDR2 SASEGT. DNA of the CDR3: TGTGCCAGCACGTCCTTTCGGAGCACAGATACGCAGTATTTT. It specifies CASTSFRSTDTQYF.

The rearrangement uses TRBV2 and TRBJ2-4; the D gene is possibly TRBD2 (6 bases). V was shortened by 7 bases and J by 8 bases, with 18 bases between the two germline ends. The CDR3 length is 14 residues. Germline V gene sequence: CDR1 SNHLY, CDR2 FYNNEI. Here the CDR3 DNA reads TGTGCCAGCACGAAGGGCGGGACCGGGTACATTCAGTACTTC. Translated, it gives CASTKGGTGYIQYF.

The chain couples TRBV28 to TRBJ1-1; D gene unclear. CDR1 is MDHEN and CDR2 is SYDVKM in the germline V gene. This CDR3 has 13 amino acids. V was pared by 10 bases and J by 3 bases, with 15 bases between. The CDR3 region has the DNA TGTGCCATTTCCCATCCGAGGGACACTGAAGCTTTCTTT. It codes for CAISHPRDTEAFF.

The chain couples TRBV28 to TRBJ2-2; TRBD2 is a possible D gene (5 bases). CDR1 is MDHEN, CDR2 SYDVKM, per germline. The CDR3 loop spans 16 amino acids. V was trimmed by 7 bases and J by 5 bases, leaving 20 bases between them. In DNA form, the CDR3 reads TGTGCCAGCATAAAGGAGGTGGAAGGGCGTACCGGGGAGCTGTTTTTT. Amino acids: CASIKEVEGRTGELFF.

This rearrangement joins TRBV5-6 to TRBJ1-5; no reliable D call. The CDR3 contains 15 residues. The V end lost 3 bases, the J end lost 2 bases, and 12 bases lay between the germline ends. Germline CDR1 reads SGHDT; CDR2 reads YYEEEE. In nucleotides, the CDR3 is TGTGCCAGCAGCTCTGGCTGGAGGGGCAATCAGCCCCAGCATTTT. The encoded protein is CASSSGWRGNQPQHF.

This clone was observed once. V gene TRBV7-9 combines with J gene TRBJ2-7; a possible D gene is TRBD1 (5 bases). From germline, CDR1 is SEHNR and CDR2 FQNEAQ (reference sequence). The V end was cut by 0 bases, the J end by 5 bases, with 8 bases between. The length of the CDR3 is 13 residues. The chain's CDR3 is CASSLAGAHEQYF. For the CDR3, the DNA is TGTGCCAGCAGCTTAGCAGGGGCCCACGAGCAGTACTTC.

CDR3 sequence (DNA): TGTGCCAGTAGTATAGTAGTGACAGGGGTATACGAGCAGTACTTC. Translated: CASSIVVTGVYEQYF. This rearrangement joins TRBV19 to TRBJ2-7; 8 nucleotides agree with TRBD1. CDR3 length: 15 residues. V lost 1 base, J lost 4 bases, and 6 bases stayed unmatched. Germline CDR1 and CDR2: LNHDA and SQIVND (reference sequence).

This clone was observed a single time. The rearrangement joins TRBV5-4 to TRBJ2-3, with D possibly matching TRBD2 (5 bases). The CDR3 consists of 14 residues. Germline V lookup: CDR1 SGHNT, CDR2 YYREEE (reference sequence). V gave up 3 bases and J gave up 3 bases, with 11 bases separating them. The CDR3 here is CASSSGRGTDTQYF. In DNA form, the CDR3 reads TGTGCCAGCAGCTCGGGGAGAGGAACAGATACGCAGTATTTT.

This sequence joins TRBV2 and TRBJ1-5, with D perhaps matching TRBD1 (5 bases). V was pared by 3 bases and J by 7 bases, with 10 bases between. CDR3 length: 13 residues. CDR1 and CDR2 from the germline V gene are SNHLY and FYNNEI. In DNA form, the CDR3 reads TGTGCCAGCAGTGACAGGGCCGTACAGCCCCAGCATTTT. This codes for CASSDRAVQPQHF.

This rearrangement joins TRBV18 to TRBJ2-3; the match to TRBD1 covers 9 bases. V was pared by 8 bases and J by 6 bases, with 12 bases of the junction left unmatched. CDR1 KGHSH and CDR2 LQKENI come from the germline V gene. This CDR3 has 15 residues. The CDR3 DNA follows: TGTGCCAGCACGGGACAGGGCCACACGACGGATACGCAGTATTTT. The encoded protein is CASTGQGHTTDTQYF. The whole variable domain, remainder taken from reference TRBV18 and TRBJ2-3, is NAGVMQNPRHLVRRRGQEARLRCSPMKGHSHVYWYRQLPEEGLKFMVYLQKENIIDESGMPKERFSAEFPKEGPSILRIQQVVRGDSAAYFCASTGQGHTTDTQYFGPGTRLTVL.

This chain uses TRBV7-2 with TRBJ2-7; 8 bases are shared with TRBD2. V gave up 5 bases and J gave up 3 bases; unmatched junction bases: 6. The germline gives CDR1 SGHTA, CDR2 FQGNSA. The CDR3 is 14 amino acids. CDR3 sequence: CASSRGGIRYEQYF. The CDR3 DNA reads TGTGCCAGCAGCCGCGGGGGGATCCGCTACGAGCAGTACTTC.

The CDR3 sequence is CASSQWGATNEKLFF. The CDR3 DNA reads as TGTGCCAGCAGCCAGTGGGGTGCAACTAATGAAAAACTGTTTTTT. The V gene is TRBV7-9, the J gene TRBJ1-4; D is unresolved. Deletions cut 5 bases from V and 0 bases from J, with 10 bases between. The CDR3 runs to 15 residues. Germline V lookup: CDR1 SEHNR, CDR2 FQNEAQ (reference sequence).

This chain joins TRBV4-1 and TRBJ2-1, with D tentatively TRBD1 or TRBD2 (5 bases each). With 1 base removed from V and 9 bases from J, the gap between germline ends came to 10 bases. The CDR3 extends over 13 amino acids. Germline V CDR1 and CDR2: MGHRA, YSYEKL. CDR3 sequence reads: CASSQALGTEQFF. CDR3 sequence (DNA): TGCGCCAGCAGCCAAGCCCTCGGGACTGAGCAGTTCTTC.

This rearrangement joins TRBV28 to TRBJ2-5; D possibly corresponds to TRBD2 (6 bases). The CDR3 covers 15 residues. Germline loops: CDR1 MDHEN, CDR2 SYDVKM. V lost 5 bases and J 4 bases, leaving 17 bases between the germline ends. The CDR3 nucleotides are TGTGCCAGCAGTGTGTTGCGGGAAGGACCAGAGACCCAGTACTTC. Translating it yields CASSVLREGPETQYF. The whole variable domain, filled in from reference TRBV28 and TRBJ2-5, reads DVKVTQSSRYLVKRTGEKVFLECVQDMDHENMFWYRQDPGLGLRLIYFSYDVKMKEKGDIPEGYSVSREKKERFSLILESASTNQTSMYLCASSVLREGPETQYFGPGTRLLVL.

This clone was observed once. The CDR3 region has the DNA TGTGCCAGCAGTGAAACCCAGGCTGGGGCCAACGTCCTGACTTTC. Protein: CASSETQAGANVLTF. The chain links TRBV2 to TRBJ2-6; D is undetermined. The germline V and J ends were trimmed by 2 bases and 2 bases, with 7 bases remaining between them. Per the germline V gene, CDR1 is SNHLY and CDR2 is FYNNEI. CDR3 size: 15 residues.

This chain connects TRBV9 to TRBJ2-2; D gene ambiguous. V lost 1 base, J lost 1 base, and 14 bases lay in between. There are 17 residues in the CDR3. Germline V gene sequence: CDR1 SGDLS, CDR2 YYNGEE. DNA for the CDR3: TGTGCCAGCAGCGTACGCCACTCTCCAGGGAACACCGGGGAGCTGTTTTTT. Protein product: CASSVRHSPGNTGELFF.

V usage is TRBV13 and J usage is TRBJ2-1, with 8 bases identical to TRBD2. CDR3 length equals 14 residues. Germline V gene sequence: CDR1 PRHDT, CDR2 FYEKMQ (reference sequence). With 4 bases clipped from V and 4 bases from J, the junction kept 3 bases outside the gene matches. CDR3 loop: CASSSIAGYNEQFF. The CDR3 DNA reads as TGTGCCAGCAGCTCAATAGCGGGGTACAATGAGCAGTTCTTC.

The V gene is TRBV9, the J gene TRBJ2-2, with D perhaps being TRBD1 or TRBD2 (5 bases each). The CDR3 covers 15 residues. Germline V gene data show CDR1 as SGDLS and CDR2 as YYNGEE. V lost 0 bases to trimming and J lost 5 bases, with 11 bases between them. The DNA for the CDR3 is TGTGCCAGCAGCGTAGGGGGGAGACGTACCGGGGAGCTGTTTTTT. It translates to CASSVGGRRTGELFF. Filled out from reference TRBV9 and TRBJ2-2, the complete variable domain reads DSGVTQTPKHLITATGQRVTLRCSPRSGDLSVYWYQQSLDQGLQFLIQYYNGEERAKGNILERFSAQQFPDLHSELNLSSLELGDSALYFCASSVGGRRTGELFFGEGSRLTVL.

V usage is TRBV29-1 and J usage is TRBJ2-2; 11 nucleotides align to TRBD2. The germline gives CDR1 SQVTM, CDR2 ANQGSEA. This CDR3 spans 13 amino acids. Losses at the gene ends were 7 bases for V and 5 bases for J; bases not matched to a gene: 3. Here the CDR3 reads CSATSGRTGELFF. The CDR3 DNA reads TGCAGCGCAACTAGCGGGAGAACCGGGGAGCTGTTTTTT.

J is TRBJ2-3 and V is TRBV7-7; the match to TRBD2 covers 13 bases. Germline CDR1 reads SSHAT; CDR2 reads FNYEAQ (reference sequence). The CDR3 loop spans 16 amino acids. V trimming: 4 bases; J trimming: 6 bases; junction bases outside the gene matches: 7. CDR3 amino acids: CASSSVLAGGVDTQYF. The CDR3 coding sequence is TGTGCCAGCAGCTCGGTACTAGCGGGAGGGGTTGATACGCAGTATTTT.

The rearrangement links TRBV28 to TRBJ2-3; 7 bases are a match to TRBD2. The CDR3 runs to 15 residues. In germline, CDR1 is MDHEN, CDR2 SYDVKM. V gave up 4 bases and J gave up 4 bases; unmatched junction bases: 8. The CDR3 DNA reads as TGTGCCAGCAGTTCGACTAGCAGAGCGCCAGATACGCAGTATTTT. Translation gives CASSSTSRAPDTQYF.

The chain has TRBV6-1 and TRBJ2-4; tentatively, D is TRBD1 (6 bases). The germline V and J ends were trimmed by 3 bases and 8 bases, with 11 bases remaining between them. The CDR3 contains 13 residues. Germline V gene data show CDR1 as MNHNS and CDR2 as SASEGT. The CDR3 sequence: CASSEQGWDIQYF. CDR3 sequence (DNA): TGTGCCAGCAGTGAGCAGGGGTGGGACATTCAGTACTTC.

This rearrangement joins TRBV4-1 to TRBJ2-3; 8 bases fit TRBD2. This CDR3 region has 15 residues. The germline gives CDR1 MGHRA, CDR2 YSYEKL. V lost 2 bases, J lost 0 bases, and 1 base stayed unmatched. DNA for the CDR3: TGCGCCAGCAGCCAAATAGCGGGAAGCACAGATACGCAGTATTTT. As protein: CASSQIAGSTDTQYF.

The chain is built from TRBV7-2 and TRBJ1-2; D is possibly TRBD1 (6 bases). Germline V CDR1 and CDR2: SGHTA, FQGNSA. V lost 3 bases to trimming and J lost 4 bases, with 15 bases between them. CDR3 length: 15 residues. The CDR3 protein is CASSFGGPGSYGYTF. CDR3 in DNA: TGTGCCAGCAGCTTCGGGGGGCCAGGGAGCTATGGCTACACCTTC.

The genes are TRBV6-1 and TRBJ2-3; the D gene is possibly TRBD2 (5 bases). Looked up from germline, CDR1 is MNHNS and CDR2 is SASEGT. Trimming cost V 2 bases and J 5 bases, with 5 bases left between them. The CDR3 is 12 amino acids. The DNA for the CDR3 is TGTGCCAGCAGTGAACGGGGAGATACGCAGTATTTT. Translation: CASSERGDTQYF.

This clone was found once. The V and J genes are TRBV19 and TRBJ2-1; 12 bases line up with TRBD2. The V gene end was trimmed by 3 bases and the J gene end by 8 bases; junction bases not matched to a gene: 2. The CDR3 loop spans 14 amino acids. Germline-derived CDR1 and CDR2 are LNHDA and SQIVND (reference sequence). The CDR3 spells CASSMTSGRYEQFF. CDR3 DNA sequence: TGTGCCAGTAGTATGACTAGCGGGAGATATGAGCAGTTCTTC.

In its sample, this clone was seen a few times. V usage is TRBV9 and J usage is TRBJ2-7; possible D gene TRBD2, 6 bases. V was shortened by 5 bases and J by 2 bases, with 11 bases between the two germline ends. Germline lookup yields CDR1 SGDLS and CDR2 YYNGEE. This CDR3 spans 13 amino acids. In DNA, the CDR3 is TGTGCCAGCAGTAGCGGCAACACCTACGAGCAGTACTTC. Amino acids: CASSSGNTYEQYF.

J is TRBJ1-5 and V is TRBV28; no clear D. V was trimmed by 4 bases and J by 1 base, leaving 17 bases between them. The CDR3 sequence is 17 residues long. From germline, CDR1 is MDHEN and CDR2 SYDVKM. This chain's CDR3 is CASSSRLGWPSNQPQHF. CDR3 DNA: TGTGCCAGCAGTTCTAGGCTAGGGTGGCCCAGCAATCAGCCCCAGCATTTT. Supplemented by reference TRBV28 and TRBJ1-5, the full variable domain reads DVKVTQSSRYLVKRTGEKVFLECVQDMDHENMFWYRQDPGLGLRLIYFSYDVKMKEKGDIPEGYSVSREKKERFSLILESASTNQTSMYLCASSSRLGWPSNQPQHFGDGTRLSIL.